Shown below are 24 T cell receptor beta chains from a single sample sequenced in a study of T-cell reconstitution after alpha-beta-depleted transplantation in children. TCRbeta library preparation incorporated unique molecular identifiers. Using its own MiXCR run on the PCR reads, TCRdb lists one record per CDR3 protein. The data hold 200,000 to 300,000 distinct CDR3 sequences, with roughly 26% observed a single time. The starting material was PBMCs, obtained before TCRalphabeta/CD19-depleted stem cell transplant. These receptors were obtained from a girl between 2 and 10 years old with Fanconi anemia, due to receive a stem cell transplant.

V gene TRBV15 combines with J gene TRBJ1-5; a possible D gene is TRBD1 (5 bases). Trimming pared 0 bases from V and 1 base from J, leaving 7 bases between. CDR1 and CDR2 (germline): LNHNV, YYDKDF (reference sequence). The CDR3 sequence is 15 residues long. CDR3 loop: CATSRDRASNQPQHF. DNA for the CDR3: TGTGCCACCAGCAGAGACAGGGCGAGCAATCAGCCCCAGCATTTT.

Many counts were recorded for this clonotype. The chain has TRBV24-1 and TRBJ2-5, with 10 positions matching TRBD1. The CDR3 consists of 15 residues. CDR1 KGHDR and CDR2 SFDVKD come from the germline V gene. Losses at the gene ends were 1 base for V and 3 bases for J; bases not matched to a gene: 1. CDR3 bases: TGTGCCACCAGTGATTTAGGGACAGGGGAAGAGACCCAGTACTTC. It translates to CATSDLGTGEETQYF.

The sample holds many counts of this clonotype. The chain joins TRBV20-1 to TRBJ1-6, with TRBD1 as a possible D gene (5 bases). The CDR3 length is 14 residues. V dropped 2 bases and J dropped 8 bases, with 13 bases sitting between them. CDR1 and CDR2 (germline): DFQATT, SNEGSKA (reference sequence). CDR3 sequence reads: CSARIFGGDSPLHF. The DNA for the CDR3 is TGCAGTGCTAGAATATTCGGGGGGGATTCACCCCTCCACTTT.

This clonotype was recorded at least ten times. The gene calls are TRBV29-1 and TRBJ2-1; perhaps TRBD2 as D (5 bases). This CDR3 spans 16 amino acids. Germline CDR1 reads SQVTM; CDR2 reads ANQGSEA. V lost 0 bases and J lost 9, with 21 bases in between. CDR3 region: CSVEDLSVARRGEQFF. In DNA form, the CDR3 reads TGCAGCGTTGAAGATCTATCGGTCGCTCGTCGGGGTGAGCAGTTCTTC.

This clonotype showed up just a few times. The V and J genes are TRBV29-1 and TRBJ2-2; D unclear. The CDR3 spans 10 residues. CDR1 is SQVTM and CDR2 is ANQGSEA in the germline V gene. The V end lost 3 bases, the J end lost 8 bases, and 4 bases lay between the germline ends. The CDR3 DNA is TGCAGCGTTGACCTGGGGGAGCTGTTTTTT. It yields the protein CSVDLGELFF.

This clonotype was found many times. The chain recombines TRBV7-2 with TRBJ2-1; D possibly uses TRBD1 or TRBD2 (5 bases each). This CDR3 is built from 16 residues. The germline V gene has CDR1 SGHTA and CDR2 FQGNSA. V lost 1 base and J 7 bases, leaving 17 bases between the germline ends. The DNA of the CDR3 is TGTGCCAGCAGCTTAGATTCCGAGGGGCGAGGTAATGAGCAGTTCTTC. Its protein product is CASSLDSEGRGNEQFF.

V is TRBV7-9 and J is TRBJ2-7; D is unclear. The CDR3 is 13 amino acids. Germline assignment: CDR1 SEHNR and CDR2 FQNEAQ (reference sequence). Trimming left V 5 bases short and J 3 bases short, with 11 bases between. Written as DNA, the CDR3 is TGTGCCAGCAGCCTCGGGCACAACTACGAGCAGTACTTC. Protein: CASSLGHNYEQYF.

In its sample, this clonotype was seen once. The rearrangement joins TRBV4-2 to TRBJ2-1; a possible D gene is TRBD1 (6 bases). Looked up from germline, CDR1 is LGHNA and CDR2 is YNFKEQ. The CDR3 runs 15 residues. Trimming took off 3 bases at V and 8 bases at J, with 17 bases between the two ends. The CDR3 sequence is CASSHVPYEGDEQFF. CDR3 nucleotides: TGTGCCAGCAGCCACGTTCCTTATGAGGGGGATGAGCAGTTCTTC.

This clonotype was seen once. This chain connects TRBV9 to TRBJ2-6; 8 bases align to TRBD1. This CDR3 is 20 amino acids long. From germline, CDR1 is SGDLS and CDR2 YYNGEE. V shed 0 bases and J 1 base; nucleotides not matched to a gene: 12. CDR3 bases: TGTGCCAGCAGCGTAGCTGAGCCGGGACAGGCCCGTTCTGGGGCCAACGTCCTGACTTTC. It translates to CASSVAEPGQARSGANVLTF.

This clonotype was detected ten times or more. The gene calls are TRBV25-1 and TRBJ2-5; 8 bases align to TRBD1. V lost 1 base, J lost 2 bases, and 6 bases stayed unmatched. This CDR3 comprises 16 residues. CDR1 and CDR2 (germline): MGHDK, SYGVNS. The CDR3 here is CASSESLGQGQETQYF. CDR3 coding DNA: TGTGCCAGCAGTGAATCGCTTGGACAGGGTCAAGAGACCCAGTACTTC.

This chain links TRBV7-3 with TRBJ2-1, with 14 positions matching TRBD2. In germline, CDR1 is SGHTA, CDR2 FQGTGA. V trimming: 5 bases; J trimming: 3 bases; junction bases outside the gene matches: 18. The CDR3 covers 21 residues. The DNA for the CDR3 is TGTGCCAGCAGCCCGAGGACTAGCGGGAGGACCAAAACCCTCCTCTACAATGAGCAGTTCTTC. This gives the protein CASSPRTSGRTKTLLYNEQFF.

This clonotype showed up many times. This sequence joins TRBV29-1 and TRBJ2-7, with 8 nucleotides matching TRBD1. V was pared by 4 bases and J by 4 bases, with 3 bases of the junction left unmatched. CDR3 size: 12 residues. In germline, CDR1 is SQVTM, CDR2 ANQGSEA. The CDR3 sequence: CSVGQGAYEQYF. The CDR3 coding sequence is TGCAGCGTTGGGCAGGGGGCTTACGAGCAGTACTTC.

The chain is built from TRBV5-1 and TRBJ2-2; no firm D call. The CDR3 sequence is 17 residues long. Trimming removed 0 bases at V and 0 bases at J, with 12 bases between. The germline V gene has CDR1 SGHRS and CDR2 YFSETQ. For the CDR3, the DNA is TGCGCCAGCAGCTTGGGACGATTAGCCACGAACACCGGGGAGCTGTTTTTT. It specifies CASSLGRLATNTGELFF.

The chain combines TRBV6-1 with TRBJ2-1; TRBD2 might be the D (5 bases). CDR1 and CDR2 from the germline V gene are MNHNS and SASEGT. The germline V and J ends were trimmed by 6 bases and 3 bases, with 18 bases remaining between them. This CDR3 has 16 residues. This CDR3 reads CASRHLLLALYNEQFF. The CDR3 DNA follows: TGTGCCAGCAGGCATCTTCTTCTAGCACTCTACAATGAGCAGTTCTTC.

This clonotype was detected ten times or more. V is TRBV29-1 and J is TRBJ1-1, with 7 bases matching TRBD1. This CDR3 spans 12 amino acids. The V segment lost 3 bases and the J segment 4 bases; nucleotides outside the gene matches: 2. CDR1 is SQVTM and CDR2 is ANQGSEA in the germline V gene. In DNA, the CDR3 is TGCAGCGTTGAGGCAGGGGGCACTGAAGCTTTCTTT. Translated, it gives CSVEAGGTEAFF. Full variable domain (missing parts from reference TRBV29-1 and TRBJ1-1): SAVISQKPSRDICQRGTSLTIQCQVDSQVTMMFWYRQQPGQSLTLIATANQGSEATYESGFVIDKFPISRPNLTFSTLTVSNMSPEDSSIYLCSVEAGGTEAFFGQGTRLTVV.

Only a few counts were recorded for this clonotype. The CDR3: CSPPNSQVFLSYNEQFF. The CDR3 region has the DNA TGCAGCCCCCCAAACTCACAGGTGTTCCTTTCCTACAATGAGCAGTTCTTC. The chain links TRBV29-1 to TRBJ2-1; D is perhaps TRBD1 (5 bases). The CDR3 is made up of 17 amino acids. V was shortened by 8 bases and J by 1 base, with 24 bases between the two germline ends. Germline loops: CDR1 SQVTM, CDR2 ANQGSEA.

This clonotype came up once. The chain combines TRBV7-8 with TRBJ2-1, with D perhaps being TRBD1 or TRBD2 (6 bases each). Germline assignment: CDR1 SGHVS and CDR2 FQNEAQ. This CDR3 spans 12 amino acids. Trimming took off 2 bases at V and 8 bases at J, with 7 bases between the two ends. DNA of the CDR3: TGTGCCAGCAGCTTAAGGGGGGATGAGCAGTTCTTC. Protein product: CASSLRGDEQFF.

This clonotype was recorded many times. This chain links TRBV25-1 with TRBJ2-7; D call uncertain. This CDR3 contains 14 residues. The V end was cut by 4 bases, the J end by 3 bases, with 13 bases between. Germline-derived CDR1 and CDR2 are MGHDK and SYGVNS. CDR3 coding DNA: TGTGCCAGCAGTGCCCTCGAGGCGCACTACGAGCAGTACTTC. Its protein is CASSALEAHYEQYF.

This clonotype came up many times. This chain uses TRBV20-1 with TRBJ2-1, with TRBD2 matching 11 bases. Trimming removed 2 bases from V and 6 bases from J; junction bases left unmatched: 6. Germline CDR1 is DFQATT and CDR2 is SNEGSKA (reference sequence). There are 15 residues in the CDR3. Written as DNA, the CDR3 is TGCAGTGCTAGACCACTAGCGGGAGCACTCAATGAGCAGTTCTTC. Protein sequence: CSARPLAGALNEQFF.

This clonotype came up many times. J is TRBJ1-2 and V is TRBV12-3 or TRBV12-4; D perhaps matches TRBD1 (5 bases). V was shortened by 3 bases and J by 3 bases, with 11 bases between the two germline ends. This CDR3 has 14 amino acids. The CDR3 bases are TGTGCCAGCAGTTTGTTCAGGGCTGACTATGGCTACACCTTC. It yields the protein CASSLFRADYGYTF.

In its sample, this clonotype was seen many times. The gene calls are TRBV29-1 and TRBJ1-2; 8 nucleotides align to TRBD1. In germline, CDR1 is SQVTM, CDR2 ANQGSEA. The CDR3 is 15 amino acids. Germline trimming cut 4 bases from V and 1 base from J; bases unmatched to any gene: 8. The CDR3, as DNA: TGCAGCGTTGCCACCGGACAGGGAATTAACTATGGCTACACCTTC. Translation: CSVATGQGINYGYTF.

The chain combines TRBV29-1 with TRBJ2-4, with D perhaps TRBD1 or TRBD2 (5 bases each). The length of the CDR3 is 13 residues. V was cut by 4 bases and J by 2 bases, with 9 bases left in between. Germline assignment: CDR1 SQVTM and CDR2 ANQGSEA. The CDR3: CSVGGGTKNIQYF. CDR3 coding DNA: TGCAGCGTTGGTGGGGGTACCAAAAACATTCAGTACTTC.

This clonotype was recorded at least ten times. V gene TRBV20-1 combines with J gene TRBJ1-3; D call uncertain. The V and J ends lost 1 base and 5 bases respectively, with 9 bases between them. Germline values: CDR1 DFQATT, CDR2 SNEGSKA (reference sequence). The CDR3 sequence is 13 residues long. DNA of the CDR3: TGCAGTGCTAGAGGCGACACACGAAACACCATATATTTT. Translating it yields CSARGDTRNTIYF.

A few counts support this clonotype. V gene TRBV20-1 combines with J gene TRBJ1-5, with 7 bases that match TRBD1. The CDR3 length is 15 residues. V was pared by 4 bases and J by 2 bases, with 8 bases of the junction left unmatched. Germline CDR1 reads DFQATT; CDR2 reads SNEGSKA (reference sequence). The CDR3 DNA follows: TGCAGTGCTACACAGCCAGGGGGACGCAATCAGCCCCAGCATTTT. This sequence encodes CSATQPGGRNQPQHF.